This TCR beta chain appears in the sequencing data of a study of shared clonotypes between healthy human individuals. A note on this clone: Its matching antigen is unknown.

Looked up from germline, CDR1 is SGHAT and CDR2 is FQNNGV. J gave up 4 bases and V 5 bases, and 8 bases lay outside the gene matches. There are 15 residues in the CDR3. Study-wide findings and caveats: Rarefaction curves obtained for sorted subsets showed sequencing incomplete despite large depth. Apart from blood, nothing was sampled; tissue repertoires likely differ. In general, naive subsets displayed greater estimated richness than memory subsets did.

CD45RO negativity and positive selection for CCR7 defined naive CD8 cells, a population that excluded terminally differentiated effector memory CD45RA+ cells. Original handling: Filtering differed for immunoSEQ, which gave only junction sequences without quality scores. Here immunoSEQ multiplex PCR was the method, and the copy in TCRdb shows in-frame clones only, minus some. V and J calls and clone size are copied from that table; D and trimming were computed from the DNA. The sample has around 2,000,000 clones, 85% to 95% seen once. The V call is TRBV11-2, the J call TRBJ2-3; 8 bases match TRBD1. The TCR sequence derives from a man aged 18 to 29 in good health. Sequencing was performed on naive CD8+ T cells sorted from blood. CDR3 coding DNA: TGTGCCAGCAGCCCTGAGGACAGGGCATCAGATACGCAGTATTTT. Amino acids: CASSPEDRASDTQYF. Based on the CDR3 plus reference TRBV11-2 and TRBJ2-3, the full variable domain is EAGVAQSPRYKIIEKRQSVAFWCNPISGHATLYWYQQILGQGPKLLIQFQNNGVVDDSQLPKDRFSAERLKGVDSTLKIQPAKLEDSAVYLCASSPEDRASDTQYFGPGTRLTVL.